This entry describes one T cell receptor (beta chain). The antigen remains undetermined. Each CDR3 protein is one row after TCRdb ran MiXCR on the 5' RACE reads. The sample contains more than 400,000 distinct CDR3 sequences, around a sixth of which appear only once. The sample belongs to a study of T-cell memory formation after mild COVID-19. Study-level background: Largely donor-specific sequence clusters came from two donors.

Study results and limitations: For second-wave clones that peaked at day 37, SARS-CoV-2 specificity went unverified. Pre-infection memory carried some responding clones, suggesting that cross-reactive memory joined.

This CDR3 has 15 residues. Trimming took 1 base from V and 4 from J; bases not matched to a gene: 3. Germline V gene data show CDR1 as MGHRA and CDR2 as YSYEKL. J is TRBJ1-3 and V is TRBV4-1; 8 bases line up with TRBD1. The TCR comes from an adult woman who had mild COVID-19 (a few samples of this study predate the infection). Cell type and time point are not known. The sequencing sample was made of PBMCs or a T cell subset sorted from them (not recorded which). Here the CDR3 reads CASSQAGQGGNTIYF. CDR3 DNA: TGCGCCAGCAGCCAAGCCGGACAGGGAGGAAACACCATATATTTT.